Each of the 8 T cell receptor beta chains below was sequenced from the same sample in a study of blood T cell repertoires in COVID-19. Produced via immunoSEQ multiplex PCR; TCRdb's table is partial and in-frame only. Of 200,000 to 250,000 clones listed, 88% are singletons. Sequenced: PBMCs or T cells enriched from blood (not recorded which). The origin of the receptors is a woman aged 25-40 years who had recovered from COVID-19.

The chain uses TRBV2 and TRBJ1-2, with a tentative D call TRBD1 (6 bases). V was trimmed by 6 bases and J by 7 bases, leaving 18 bases between them. CDR3 length equals 14 residues. From germline, CDR1 is SNHLY and CDR2 FYNNEI. The CDR3 sequence is CASRDTGTISGYTF. CDR3 DNA: TGTGCCAGCAGAGACACCGGGACAATCAGTGGCTACACCTTC.

This clone was seen only a few times. This rearrangement joins TRBV5-1 to TRBJ1-2; perhaps TRBD1 as D (5 bases). This CDR3 contains 12 residues. Trimming stripped 4 bases from V and 4 bases from J, with 8 bases between. The germline CDR1 and CDR2 sequences are SGHRS and YFSETQ. Here the CDR3 reads CASSQGLYGYTF. In DNA form, the CDR3 reads TGCGCCAGCAGCCAGGGCCTCTATGGCTACACCTTC.

This chain links TRBV6-6 with TRBJ2-7; TRBD1 aligns across 8 bases. This CDR3 spans 13 amino acids. The germline V gene encodes CDR1 MNHNY and CDR2 SVGAGI (reference sequence). The V segment lost 7 bases and the J segment 3 bases; nucleotides outside the gene matches: 5. The CDR3 sequence: CASKQGGLYEQYF. DNA for the CDR3: TGTGCCAGCAAACAGGGGGGACTCTACGAGCAGTACTTC.

The chain links TRBV4-2 to TRBJ2-3; 9 positions agree with TRBD2. Germline CDR1 and CDR2: LGHNA and YNFKEQ. The CDR3 length is 17 residues. V trimming: 3 bases; J trimming: 4 bases; junction bases outside the gene matches: 11. The CDR3, as DNA: TGTGCCAGCAGCCACTTGGGTGCGGGGGGGCAGTCAGATACGCAGTATTTT. This translates into CASSHLGAGGQSDTQYF.

The chain is built from TRBV29-1 and TRBJ1-1; 7 nucleotides agree with TRBD1. The germline V gene encodes CDR1 SQVTM and CDR2 ANQGSEA. J was trimmed by 2 bases and V by 7 bases; bases with no gene match: 7. The CDR3 has 13 amino acids. This chain's CDR3 is CSARQGGNTEAFF. The CDR3 nucleotides read TGCAGCGCAAGACAGGGAGGAAACACTGAAGCTTTCTTT.

The CDR3 nucleotides are TGTGCCAGCAGCTTGCAGGGTAACACCATATATTTT. As protein: CASSLQGNTIYF. The chain uses TRBV5-4 and TRBJ1-3; D possibly corresponds to TRBD1 (5 bases). V was pared by 1 base and J by 7 bases, with 6 bases between. CDR1 is SGHNT and CDR2 is YYREEE in the germline V gene (reference sequence). This CDR3 comprises 12 residues.

J is TRBJ2-1 and V is TRBV7-2; the D gene is possibly TRBD2 (6 bases). The CDR3 is 15 residues long. Germline CDR1 SGHTA, CDR2 FQGNSA. V lost 5 bases and J 2 bases, leaving 13 bases between the germline ends. In nucleotides, the CDR3 is TGTGCCAGCAGCCCAACAAGGGAGGCCTACAATGAGCAGTTCTTC. It encodes CASSPTREAYNEQFF.

The chain joins TRBV7-6 to TRBJ1-1; a weak D match, TRBD1 (6 bases). The V and J ends lost 2 bases and 1 base respectively, with 17 bases between them. This CDR3 has 17 residues. CDR1 is SGHVS and CDR2 is FNYEAQ in the germline V gene. This CDR3 reads CASSLSPPTGPNTEAFF. As DNA, the CDR3 is TGTGCCAGCAGCTTAAGCCCCCCAACAGGGCCGAACACTGAAGCTTTCTTT.